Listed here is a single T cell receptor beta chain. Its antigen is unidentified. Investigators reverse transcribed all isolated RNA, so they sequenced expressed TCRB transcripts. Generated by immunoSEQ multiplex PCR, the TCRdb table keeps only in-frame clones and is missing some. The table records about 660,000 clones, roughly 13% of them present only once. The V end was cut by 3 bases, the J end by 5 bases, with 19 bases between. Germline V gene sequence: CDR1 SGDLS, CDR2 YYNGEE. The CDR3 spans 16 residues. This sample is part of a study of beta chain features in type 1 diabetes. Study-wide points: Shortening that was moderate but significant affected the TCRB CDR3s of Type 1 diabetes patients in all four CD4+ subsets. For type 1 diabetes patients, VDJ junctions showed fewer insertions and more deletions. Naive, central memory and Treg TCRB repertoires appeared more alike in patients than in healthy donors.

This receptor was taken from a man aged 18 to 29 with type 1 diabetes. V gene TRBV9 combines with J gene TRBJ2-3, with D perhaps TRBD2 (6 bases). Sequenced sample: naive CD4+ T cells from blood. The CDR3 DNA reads TGTGCCAGCAGCGCACTGACTAGGGATTCTTTAGATACGCAGTATTTT. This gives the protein CASSALTRDSLDTQYF.